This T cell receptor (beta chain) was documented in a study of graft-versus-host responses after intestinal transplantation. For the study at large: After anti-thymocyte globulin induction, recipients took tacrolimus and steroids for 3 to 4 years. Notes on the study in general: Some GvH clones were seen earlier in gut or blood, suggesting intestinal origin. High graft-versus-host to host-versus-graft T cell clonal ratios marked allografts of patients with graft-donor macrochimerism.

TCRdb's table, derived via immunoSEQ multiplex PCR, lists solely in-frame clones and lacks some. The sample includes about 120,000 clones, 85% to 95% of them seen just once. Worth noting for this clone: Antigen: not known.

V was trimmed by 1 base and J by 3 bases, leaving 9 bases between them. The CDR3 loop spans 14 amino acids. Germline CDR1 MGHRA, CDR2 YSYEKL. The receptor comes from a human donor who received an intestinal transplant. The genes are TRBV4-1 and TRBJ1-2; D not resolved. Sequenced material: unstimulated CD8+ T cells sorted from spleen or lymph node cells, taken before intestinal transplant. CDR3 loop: CASSQGSNYYGYTF. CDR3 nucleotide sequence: TGCGCCAGCAGCCAAGGCTCCAACTACTATGGCTACACCTTC.